The T cell receptor (beta chain) under discussion was sequenced for a study of control samples from healthy donors and cancer patients (TCRdb year 2020). This clone was seen a handful of times. There is no known antigen for this receptor. No base quality values were provided; no much bigger clone lies one nucleotide off. Library construction relied on the immunoSEQ multiplex PCR assay. Imported from immuneACCESS, the table was reduced by TCRdb to in-frame sequences with V and J called. These copies leave out some clones; in studies compared against another copy, an unresolved V gene accounts for under half, and the cause of the remainder is not known. Across this sample there are approximately 40,000 clones, with more than 85% seen only once. Around 3.6% of the sample is taken by the ten largest. From V the trimming removes 3 bases and from J it removes 7 bases, while the gene matches leave 5 bases of the junction unaccounted for. The CDR3 runs 15 amino acids, cysteine and phenylalanine included. Only the CDR3 DNA stays, 45 bases, in frame from base 1. From the germline V gene, CDR1 is SGDLS and CDR2 is YYNGEE.

The chain is made from TRBV9 and TRBJ2-1; TRBD2 lines up with 12 middle nucleotides. The sequencing input was blood. The source is a woman aged 45-65 years in good health. The CDR3 protein: CASSELGLAGNEQFF. The nucleotide sequence reads TGTGCCAGCAGCGAACTTGGACTAGCGGGAAATGAGCAGTTCTTC.